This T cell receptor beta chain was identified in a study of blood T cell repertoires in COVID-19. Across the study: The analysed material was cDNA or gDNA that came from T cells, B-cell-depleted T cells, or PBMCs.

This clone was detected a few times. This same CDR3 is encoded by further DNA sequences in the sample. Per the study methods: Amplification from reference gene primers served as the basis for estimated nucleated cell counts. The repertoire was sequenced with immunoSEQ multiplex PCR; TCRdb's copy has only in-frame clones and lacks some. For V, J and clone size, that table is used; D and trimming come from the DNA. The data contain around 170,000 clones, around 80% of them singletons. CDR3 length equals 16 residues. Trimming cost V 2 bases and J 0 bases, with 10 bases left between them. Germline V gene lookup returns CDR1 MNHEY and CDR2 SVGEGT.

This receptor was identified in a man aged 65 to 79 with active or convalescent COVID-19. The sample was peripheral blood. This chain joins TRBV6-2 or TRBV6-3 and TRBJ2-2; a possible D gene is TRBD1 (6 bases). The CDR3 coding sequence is TGTGCCAGCAGTTACGGGGGCACCACGAACACCGGGGAGCTGTTTTTT. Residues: CASSYGGTTNTGELFF.